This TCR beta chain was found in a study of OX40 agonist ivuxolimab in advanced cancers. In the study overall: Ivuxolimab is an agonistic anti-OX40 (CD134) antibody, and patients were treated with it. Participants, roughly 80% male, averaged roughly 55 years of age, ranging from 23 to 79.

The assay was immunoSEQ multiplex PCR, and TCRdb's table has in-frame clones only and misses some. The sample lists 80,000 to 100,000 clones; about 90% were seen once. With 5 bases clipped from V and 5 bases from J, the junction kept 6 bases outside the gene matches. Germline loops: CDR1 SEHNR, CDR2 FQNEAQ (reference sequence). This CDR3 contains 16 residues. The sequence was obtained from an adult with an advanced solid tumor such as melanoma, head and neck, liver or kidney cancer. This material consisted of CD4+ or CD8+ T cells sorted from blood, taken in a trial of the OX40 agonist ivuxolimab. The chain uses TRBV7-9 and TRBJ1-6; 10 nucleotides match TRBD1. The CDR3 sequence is CASSTWDRGHNSPLHF. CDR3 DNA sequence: TGTGCCAGCAGCACCTGGGACAGGGGACATAATTCACCCCTCCACTTT. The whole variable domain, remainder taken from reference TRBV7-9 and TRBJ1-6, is DTGVSQNPRHKITKRGQNVTFRCDPISEHNRLYWYRQTLGQGPEFLTYFQNEAQLEKSRLLSDRFSAERPKGSFSTLEIQRTEQGDSAMYLCASSTWDRGHNSPLHFGNGTRLTVT.